This T cell receptor (beta chain) originates from a study of T cell changes during pregnancy in multiple sclerosis. The method was immunoSEQ multiplex PCR; TCRdb's version includes in-frame clones alone and lacks a portion of them. The profile shows some 28,000 clones, around 86% of them singletons. The CDR3 spans 15 residues. Germline values: CDR1 SEHNR, CDR2 FQNEAQ (reference sequence). V was cut by 5 bases and J by 0 bases, with 11 bases left in between. The V and J genes are TRBV7-9 and TRBJ1-5; D is perhaps TRBD1 (6 bases). The sample was CD4+ T cells from peripheral blood mononuclear cells, taken in the first trimester of pregnancy. The receptor was isolated from a female donor in good health, enrolled as a control in a pregnancy study. Here the CDR3 DNA reads TGTGCCAGCAGCAGGACAGAATATAGCAATCAGCCCCAGCATTTT. It specifies CASSRTEYSNQPQHF.